This T cell receptor beta chain derives from a study of blood T cell repertoires in COVID-19. Overall study context: Sites in the United States, Italy and Spain provided acute and convalescent COVID-19 samples. The analysed material was cDNA or gDNA that came from T cells, B-cell-depleted T cells, or PBMCs.

Per the original data handling: Reference gene primer amplification yielded estimated nucleated cell counts. Sequencing used immunoSEQ multiplex PCR; TCRdb keeps in-frame clones, though not all of them. V and J calls and clone size are given by that table; D and trimming were obtained from the DNA. The sample contains about 130,000 clones, about 79% of which appear only once. A few counts support this clone. The V segment lost 0 bases and the J segment 4 bases; nucleotides outside the gene matches: 13. The CDR3 has 19 amino acids. Germline values: CDR1 SGHDN, CDR2 FVKESK. Material: peripheral blood. The V call is TRBV14, the J call TRBJ2-1; TRBD2 aligns across 9 bases. The sequence was obtained from a man aged 40-49 years with active or convalescent COVID-19. The CDR3, as DNA: TGTGCCAGCAGCCAAGACTTGGGTAGCGGGGGCTTTATTTACAATGAGCAGTTCTTC. It translates to CASSQDLGSGGFIYNEQFF.